This T cell receptor beta chain was profiled in a study of T-cell reconstitution after alpha-beta-depleted transplantation in children. Regarding the study as a whole: Alpha-beta T cells about two months after transplant reportedly derived from several hundred expanded graft clones. Some patients' high day-60 TCRbeta diversity was attributed to recipient cells surviving conditioning. T-cell numbers and diversity, one year after transplant, stemmed largely from T cells that were newly produced.

About this clonotype: Antigen unknown.

The TCRbeta library was prepared with unique molecular identifiers. TCRdb reprocessed the PCR reads via MiXCR and lists one record per CDR3 protein. The data hold approximately 980,000 distinct CDR3 sequences, with roughly 29% observed a single time. Germline V gene sequence: CDR1 SGHRS, CDR2 YFSETQ. V was clipped by 4 bases and J by 5 bases; unmatched bases: 4. The length of the CDR3 is 14 residues. The specimen was PBMCs, mostly from graft donor cells, collected 360 days after TCRalphabeta/CD19-depleted stem cell transplant. This clonotype was obtained from a boy under three years old who had a stem cell transplant for SCID, so the T cells may come from the graft donor. The rearrangement uses TRBV5-1 and TRBJ2-1; 9 nucleotides agree with TRBD2. Written as DNA, the CDR3 is TGCGCCAGCAGCAAGCGGGGGGCGGACAATGAGCAGTTCTTC. This encodes CASSKRGADNEQFF.